This TCR beta chain was sequenced in a study of beta chain features in type 1 diabetes. Whole-study context: Patients were similar to healthy donors in age and gender (as well as in cell yields).

Study observations and caveats: Across patients, naive, central memory and Treg TCRB repertoires exhibited apparently greater similarity than was observed across healthy donors.

CDR1 and CDR2 (germline): MGHDK, SYGVNS. This CDR3 region has 17 residues. The germline V and J ends were trimmed by 1 base and 0 bases, with 12 bases remaining between them. This clone turned up a few times. The antigen is undetermined. Expressed TCRB transcripts were sequenced, since all the RNA that had been isolated was reverse transcribed. Sequencing used immunoSEQ multiplex PCR; TCRdb keeps in-frame clones, though not all of them. Among hundreds of thousands of clones listed, roughly 15% were seen once. Isolation of CD4+ naive, central memory, regulatory and stem cell-like memory cells was achieved by sorting via CD45RO/CCR7/CD25/CD127/CD95/CD27.

Sequences were obtained from naive CD4+ T cells from blood. J is TRBJ1-4 and V is TRBV25-1; possible D gene TRBD1, 5 bases. The clonotype was recovered from a man aged 18 to 29 in good health. The CDR3 here is CASSEFGARATNEKLFF. CDR3 sequence (DNA): TGTGCCAGCAGTGAATTCGGGGCACGAGCAACTAATGAAAAACTGTTTTTT.